These 3 T cell receptor beta chains were sequenced from one sample in a study of cytomegalovirus exposure and HLA in healthy donors. Researchers ran the PCR with 60 Vbeta and 13 Jbeta primers. Clones were read by immunoSEQ multiplex PCR, and TCRdb kept only the in-frame ones, dropping some. The data show approximately 180,000 clones, with over 65% seen just once and approximately 1.5% held by the top ten. Sequences were obtained from PBMCs. All receptors derive from a woman aged 25 to 39 in good health and CMV-seropositive.

The rearrangement links TRBV7-9 to TRBJ2-4; 7 positions agree with TRBD1. The germline gives CDR1 SEHNR, CDR2 FQNEAQ (reference sequence). The CDR3 length is 15 residues. With 6 bases clipped from V and 2 bases from J, the junction kept 7 bases outside the gene matches. The CDR3 DNA reads TGTGCCAGCAGGTCGACAGGGACGTCCAAAAACATTCAGTACTTC. The encoded protein is CASRSTGTSKNIQYF.

DNA of the CDR3: TGTGCCTGGAGTGGGGGCGCTGAAGCTTTCTTT. Its translation is CAWSGGAEAFF. The J gene is TRBJ1-1, the V gene TRBV30, with D maybe TRBD1 (5 bases). With 1 base removed from V and 6 bases from J, the gap between germline ends came to 6 bases. CDR1 and CDR2 (germline): GTSNPN, SVGIG (reference sequence). The CDR3 is made up of 11 amino acids.

This clone turned up a few times. The J gene is TRBJ1-1, the V gene TRBV28; tentative D call: TRBD1 (6 bases). V lost 5 bases, J lost 0 bases, and 13 bases lay in between. The CDR3 contains 15 residues. Germline CDR1 is MDHEN and CDR2 is SYDVKM. CDR3 nucleotide sequence: TGTGCCAGCAGTATCTCGGACAGCCTGAACACTGAAGCTTTCTTT. As protein: CASSISDSLNTEAFF.